These T cell receptor beta chains were read from a single sample in a study of blood T cell repertoires in COVID-19. Sequencing used immunoSEQ multiplex PCR; TCRdb keeps in-frame clones, though not all of them. The sample lists around 220,000 clones, more than 80% occurring once. Material for sequencing was peripheral blood. The receptor set was obtained from a woman of 80 years or more with acute or convalescent COVID-19. The conserved cysteine and the conserved F or W are not part of the CDR3 here. The order of the fields is J gene, clone size, V gene, D gene, CDR3 protein. D genes are given only for firm matches. The size entry is marked missing in some rows and otherwise reads once, few, many or a size class.

j_gene: TRBJ2-5; abundance: medium-sized; v_gene: TRBV3-1/TRBV3-2; d_gene: TRBD2; CDR3aa: ASMGRGGGSETQY
j_gene: TRBJ1-2; abundance: .; v_gene: TRBV20-1; d_gene: .; CDR3aa: SASAPGPAGYGYT
j_gene: TRBJ2-1; abundance: .; v_gene: TRBV19; d_gene: TRBD2; CDR3aa: ASRASGGYEQF
j_gene: TRBJ1-6; abundance: .; v_gene: TRBV7-2; d_gene: .; CDR3aa: ASSLDRYSPLH
j_gene: TRBJ1-1; abundance: .; v_gene: TRBV2; d_gene: .; CDR3aa: ASTVTGNTEAF
j_gene: TRBJ2-2; abundance: .; v_gene: TRBV18; d_gene: .; CDR3aa: ASSPRQANTGELF
j_gene: TRBJ1-2; abundance: .; v_gene: TRBV18; d_gene: .; CDR3aa: ASSQGGQYGYT
j_gene: TRBJ2-1; abundance: few; v_gene: TRBV2; d_gene: .; CDR3aa: ASSEAGWGDLGNEQF
j_gene: TRBJ2-2; abundance: .; v_gene: TRBV3-1/TRBV3-2; d_gene: .; CDR3aa: ASSPRLGTGELF
j_gene: TRBJ1-1; abundance: few; v_gene: TRBV2; d_gene: .; CDR3aa: ASTTFMNTEAF
j_gene: TRBJ2-2; abundance: few; v_gene: TRBV5-1; d_gene: .; CDR3aa: ASSWISGAAGELF
j_gene: TRBJ2-1; abundance: .; v_gene: TRBV19; d_gene: TRBD2; CDR3aa: ASSSGRGDTSYNEQF
j_gene: TRBJ1-3; abundance: .; v_gene: TRBV18; d_gene: TRBD1; CDR3aa: ASSPLAGGFSGNTIY
j_gene: TRBJ1-1; abundance: .; v_gene: TRBV20-1; d_gene: .; CDR3aa: SVTGTEAF
j_gene: TRBJ2-7; abundance: .; v_gene: TRBV5-8; d_gene: TRBD2; CDR3aa: ASSPREGLAYEQY
j_gene: TRBJ1-2; abundance: .; v_gene: TRBV5-4; d_gene: .; CDR3aa: ASSLDLQGGYGYT
j_gene: TRBJ1-5; abundance: .; v_gene: TRBV19; d_gene: .; CDR3aa: ASSTTAAGPMQFRHQPQH
j_gene: TRBJ2-1; abundance: once; v_gene: TRBV10-3; d_gene: TRBD2; CDR3aa: AIKDGTSNNEQF
j_gene: TRBJ1-1; abundance: .; v_gene: TRBV5-4; d_gene: TRBD1; CDR3aa: ASSFGDRGTEAF
j_gene: TRBJ1-2; abundance: .; v_gene: TRBV3-1/TRBV3-2; d_gene: .; CDR3aa: ASSHRTAYGYT
j_gene: TRBJ2-6; abundance: .; v_gene: TRBV28; d_gene: TRBD1; CDR3aa: ASSPPTGTGANVLT
j_gene: TRBJ1-2; abundance: once; v_gene: TRBV3-1/TRBV3-2; d_gene: .; CDR3aa: ASSQIGGPNYGYT
j_gene: TRBJ1-4; abundance: .; v_gene: TRBV2; d_gene: TRBD1; CDR3aa: ASNTGTGDEKLF
j_gene: TRBJ1-1; abundance: .; v_gene: TRBV19; d_gene: .; CDR3aa: ASKMNPVEVAF
j_gene: TRBJ2-1; abundance: .; v_gene: TRBV3-1/TRBV3-2; d_gene: TRBD2; CDR3aa: ASSDSGTSAYNEQF
j_gene: TRBJ2-7; abundance: .; v_gene: TRBV10-3; d_gene: TRBD1; CDR3aa: AISESRGSYEQY
j_gene: TRBJ1-1; abundance: few; v_gene: TRBV2; d_gene: TRBD1; CDR3aa: ASKQDRVNTEAF
j_gene: TRBJ2-5; abundance: .; v_gene: TRBV7-2; d_gene: .; CDR3aa: ASSSLPRGTQY
j_gene: TRBJ2-3; abundance: .; v_gene: TRBV6-2/TRBV6-3; d_gene: TRBD2; CDR3aa: ASSWGLAGVTDTQY
j_gene: TRBJ2-2; abundance: once; v_gene: TRBV5-1; d_gene: TRBD2; CDR3aa: ASSFPAGGPQGPGELF
j_gene: TRBJ1-1; abundance: .; v_gene: TRBV10-3; d_gene: .; CDR3aa: AISDAGGSTEAF
j_gene: TRBJ1-2; abundance: .; v_gene: TRBV27; d_gene: TRBD1; CDR3aa: ASSGGTGSGYT
j_gene: TRBJ1-2; abundance: .; v_gene: TRBV19; d_gene: .; CDR3aa: ASSPTGDYGYT
j_gene: TRBJ2-3; abundance: .; v_gene: TRBV7-3; d_gene: TRBD2; CDR3aa: ASSQGLAADTQY
j_gene: TRBJ2-2; abundance: .; v_gene: TRBV28; d_gene: TRBD1; CDR3aa: ASSPTGGQGNTGELF
j_gene: TRBJ1-1; abundance: .; v_gene: TRBV5-8; d_gene: .; CDR3aa: ASPPDLSAPVAEAF
j_gene: TRBJ2-1; abundance: .; v_gene: TRBV5-1; d_gene: TRBD2; CDR3aa: ASSLPSLAGRSYNEQF
j_gene: TRBJ2-5; abundance: few; v_gene: TRBV9; d_gene: .; CDR3aa: ASSVEGTNKETQY
j_gene: TRBJ1-1; abundance: .; v_gene: TRBV24-1; d_gene: .; CDR3aa: ATTDPNKRKAF
j_gene: TRBJ2-3; abundance: .; v_gene: TRBV30; d_gene: TRBD2; CDR3aa: AWRPRLAGGLYTQY
j_gene: TRBJ2-1; abundance: few; v_gene: TRBV7-2; d_gene: TRBD2; CDR3aa: ASSLVASGRAWNEQF
j_gene: TRBJ2-2; abundance: .; v_gene: TRBV14; d_gene: .; CDR3aa: ASSPRPGANTGELF
j_gene: TRBJ2-1; abundance: .; v_gene: TRBV5-1; d_gene: TRBD2; CDR3aa: ASSLELAAGNEQF
j_gene: TRBJ2-1; abundance: .; v_gene: TRBV6-5; d_gene: TRBD2; CDR3aa: ASSYQLAGEQF
j_gene: TRBJ1-1; abundance: .; v_gene: TRBV18; d_gene: .; CDR3aa: ASSPLGNTEAF
j_gene: TRBJ1-5; abundance: few; v_gene: TRBV28; d_gene: .; CDR3aa: ASSQSNQPQH
j_gene: TRBJ1-5; abundance: .; v_gene: TRBV30; d_gene: TRBD1; CDR3aa: AWSVTTGRQPQH
j_gene: TRBJ1-1; abundance: .; v_gene: TRBV6-5; d_gene: TRBD1; CDR3aa: ASRDRGGNAEAF
j_gene: TRBJ1-6; abundance: .; v_gene: TRBV11-2; d_gene: .; CDR3aa: ASSVNRVENSPLH